This T cell receptor (beta chain) was identified in a study of identical twins. In this sample, this clonotype turned up a few times. Via MiXCR, TCRdb re-called the 5' RACE reads, giving one row per CDR3 protein. Among 650,000 to 800,000 distinct CDR3 sequences, about 9.4% were seen once, and the ten largest hold around 0.98%. The V gene's germline CDR1 is SGHRS and CDR2 YFSETQ. The length of the CDR3 is 16 residues. The J segment lost 1 base and the V segment lost 4 bases, leaving 7 bases of the junction unmatched. The sample also formed part of further work on yellow fever vaccine responses in identical twins.

Sequenced input: PBMCs. This sequence originates from a woman between 18 and 29 years old in good health. The chain couples TRBV5-1 to TRBJ2-7; 11 positions agree with TRBD2. The CDR3 reads CASSPVGLAESYEQYF. CDR3 nucleotide sequence: TGCGCCAGCAGCCCGGTGGGACTAGCGGAGTCCTACGAGCAGTACTTC.